A selection of T cell receptor beta chains follows, all from one sample in a study of blood T cell repertoires in COVID-19. Profiled with immunoSEQ multiplex PCR; TCRdb holds only in-frame clones, not every one. The repertoire holds around 120,000 clones, with around 90% as singletons. Sequencing was done on a sample of peripheral blood. The receptors were sampled from a human donor in a cohort sampled during active COVID-19. The CDR3 runs from the conserved cysteine through the conserved F or W. Each record gives: J gene, D gene, clone size, V gene, CDR3 DNA, CDR3 protein. D genes are given only for firm matches. Size values are once, few and many counts, or a class for expanded clones, and some rows have none.

>TRBJ2-3|NA|NA|TRBV28
TGTGCCAGCAGGGGGAGGAGCACAGATACGCAGTATTTT
CASRGRSTDTQYF
>TRBJ2-3|TRBD2|NA|TRBV3-1/TRBV3-2
TGTGCCAGCAGCCATTCTGCTAGCGGGCCAGATACGCAGTATTTT
CASSHSASGPDTQYF
>TRBJ2-3|TRBD1|NA|TRBV2
TGTGCCAGCAAGGCGACAGGGGCAGAAGATACGCAGTATTTT
CASKATGAEDTQYF
>TRBJ1-2|TRBD1|NA|TRBV6-5
TGTGCCAGCAGTTTCACTGGACAGGGTGGCTACACCTTC
CASSFTGQGGYTF
>TRBJ1-1|NA|NA|TRBV9
TGTGCCAGCAGCGTAGGGACAGACTTGAACACTGAAGCTTTCTTT
CASSVGTDLNTEAFF
>TRBJ2-7|NA|NA|TRBV2
TGTGCCAGCTCGAACCCGGACAGTTCAAACTCCTACGAGCAGTACTTC
CASSNPDSSNSYEQYF
>TRBJ1-2|NA|once|TRBV18
TGTGCCAGCTCACCCCGGGACACCTTAGTTCGGAACTATGGCTACACCTTC
CASSPRDTLVRNYGYTF
>TRBJ2-2|NA|NA|TRBV15
TGTGCCACCAGCAGATCAACGGTGGCGAACACCGGGGAGCTGTTTTTT
CATSRSTVANTGELFF
>TRBJ1-4|TRBD1|NA|TRBV2
TGTGCCAGCAGCCCGGGACAGGGTAATGAAAAACTGTTTTTT
CASSPGQGNEKLFF
>TRBJ2-5|NA|once|TRBV12-3/TRBV12-4
TGTGCCAGCAGGCTGACAGGACAAGAGACCCAGTACTTC
CASRLTGQETQYF
>TRBJ2-7|NA|once|TRBV2
TGTGCCAGCAGTGGCCAGTACGAGCAGTACTTC
CASSGQYEQYF
>TRBJ2-1|NA|NA|TRBV12-3/TRBV12-4
TGTGCCAGCAGTTTACTCGATGAGCAGTTCTTC
CASSLLDEQFF
>TRBJ2-7|TRBD1|NA|TRBV6-1
TGTGCCAGCAGTGAAACAGCCGGGACAGGGGGCGGCGAGCAGTACTTC
CASSETAGTGGGEQYF
>TRBJ2-1|NA|NA|TRBV4-1
TGCGCCAGCAGCCTAGGGACTGAAGTCAATGAGCAGTTCTTC
CASSLGTEVNEQFF
>TRBJ2-1|TRBD2|NA|TRBV19
TGTGCCAGCAAAGAGAGCGGGGGAGGAGCCTACAATGAGCAGTTCTTC
CASKESGGGAYNEQFF
>TRBJ2-7|TRBD1|few|TRBV3-1/TRBV3-2
TGTGCCAGCAGTGACAGGGGATTAGGCGTTTACGAGCAGTACTTC
CASSDRGLGVYEQYF
>TRBJ2-5|NA|NA|TRBV15
TGTGCCACCAGCAGAGATAAGGGGCAGGAGACCCAGTACTTC
CATSRDKGQETQYF
>TRBJ1-5|NA|few|TRBV3-1/TRBV3-2
TGTGCCAGCAGCCACACGGGGTTAGGCAATCAGCCCCAGCATTTT
CASSHTGLGNQPQHF
>TRBJ1-6|TRBD1|NA|TRBV18
TGTGCCAGCTCACCCACCGGACAGGGGAGTTCACCCCTCCACTTT
CASSPTGQGSSPLHF
>TRBJ2-7|TRBD1|NA|TRBV29-1
TGCAGCGTTGAAGGGAAGACAGGGGCCCCCTACGAGCAGTACTTC
CSVEGKTGAPYEQYF
>TRBJ2-5|NA|NA|TRBV10-1
TGCGCCAGCAGACCAGGGACGGGGGTAGAGACCCAGTACTTC
CASRPGTGVETQYF
>TRBJ2-1|TRBD2|NA|TRBV9
TGTGCCAGCAGCGTAAGCGGGAGCTCCTACAATGAGCAGTTCTTC
CASSVSGSSYNEQFF
>TRBJ2-3|TRBD2|NA|TRBV6-5
TGTGCCAGCAGCCTGGCGGGAGGGTCGACAGATACGCAGTATTTT
CASSLAGGSTDTQYF
>TRBJ2-1|TRBD2|NA|TRBV25-1
TGTGCCAGCACCTTGGGAGGGTGGGCCTACAATGAGCAGTTCTTC
CASTLGGWAYNEQFF